Presented here are 5 T cell receptor beta chains from one specimen sequenced in a study of beta chain features in type 1 diabetes. The study reverse transcribed the entire isolated RNA, so it sequenced expressed TCRB transcripts. Repertoires were generated with immunoSEQ multiplex PCR, while TCRdb's copy carries only in-frame clones and drops some. The sample has 250,000 or so clones, around 26% seen once; the top ten hold 4%. The specimen sequenced was central memory CD4+ T cells from blood. The origin of the receptors is a man aged 30 to 39 in good health.

This clone was seen more than once but under ten times. The gene calls are TRBV7-9 and TRBJ1-4, with D maybe TRBD1 (5 bases). Germline V gene sequence: CDR1 SEHNR, CDR2 FQNEAQ (reference sequence). The CDR3 runs 15 residues. V was trimmed by 7 bases and J by 3 bases, leaving 15 bases between them. CDR3 sequence: CASNYLAGPNEKLFF. In nucleotides, the CDR3 is TGTGCCAGCAACTACCTCGCAGGGCCTAATGAAAAACTGTTTTTT.

CDR3 nucleotides: TGTGCCTGGAGTCGACAGGCTGGCGGTGGCTACACCTTC. Translating gives CAWSRQAGGGYTF. The chain couples TRBV30 to TRBJ1-2; possible D gene TRBD1, 6 bases. The CDR3 is 13 amino acids. The V end lost 2 bases, the J end lost 7 bases, and 14 bases lay between the germline ends. Germline assignment: CDR1 GTSNPN and CDR2 SVGIG (reference sequence).

This sequence joins TRBV6-1 and TRBJ2-5, with 9 positions matching TRBD1. Germline CDR1 is MNHNS and CDR2 is SASEGT. V shed 4 bases and J 4 bases; nucleotides not matched to a gene: 4. The CDR3 is 14 amino acids. Here the CDR3 reads CASSAATGGETQYF. The CDR3 coding sequence is TGTGCCAGCAGTGCAGCGACAGGGGGAGAGACCCAGTACTTC.

Of note for this clone: Within the sample, other DNA sequences also encode this same CDR3. The V call is TRBV29-1, the J call TRBJ2-2; D gene unclear. There are 13 residues in the CDR3. Trimming cost V 3 bases and J 3 bases, with 8 bases left between them. Germline-derived CDR1 and CDR2 are SQVTM and ANQGSEA. CDR3 sequence reads: CSVDGGHTGELFF. Written as DNA, the CDR3 is TGCAGCGTTGATGGTGGTCACACCGGGGAGCTGTTTTTT.

The CDR3: CRISGGDEQFF. Written as DNA, the CDR3 is TGCAGGATTTCTGGCGGCGATGAGCAGTTCTTC. The chain is built from TRBV20-1 and TRBJ2-1; D gene unclear. The CDR3 has 11 amino acids. Germline CDR1 and CDR2: DFQATT and SNEGSKA (reference sequence).